Given below is one TCR beta chain in context. With a much larger clone just one base away, this may be a read error. This entry comes from a study of T-cell reconstitution after alpha-beta-depleted transplantation in children. TCRbeta library construction was performed incorporating unique molecular identifiers. Each CDR3 protein is one row after TCRdb ran MiXCR on the PCR reads. The table has roughly 590,000 distinct CDR3 sequences, approximately 15% seen once. The CDR3 loop spans 15 amino acids. Trimming stripped 4 bases from V and 10 bases from J, with 20 bases between. Germline CDR1 is LGHDT and CDR2 is YNNKEL (reference sequence).

The sample here was PBMCs from the stem cell graft donor, taken from the stem cell graft. The origin of this receptor is a human donor who donated a stem cell graft to a child with acute myeloid leukemia. This sequence joins TRBV3-1 and TRBJ2-1; D perhaps matches TRBD2 (6 bases). CDR3 bases: TGTGCCAGCAGCCGATCCCGGAACGGACTACAGGAGCAGTTCTTC. It encodes CASSRSRNGLQEQFF.